Below, 14 T cell receptor beta chains from the same sample are listed, as sequenced in a study of vaccination and CD4 T cells after COVID-19. Noted treatment: roughly 10-day PBMC culture with coronavirus spike peptide pools or control peptides (ViraFEST assay). Cultured CD4+ T cell DNA was sequenced using the Oncomine TCR Beta short-read assay. TCRdb reprocessed the PCR reads via MiXCR and lists one record per CDR3 protein. Of over 13,000 distinct CDR3 sequences listed, under 60% are singletons. These receptors have no identified antigens. Sequenced material: CD4+ T cells from blood, cultured in vitro. The receptors derive from a human donor who had recovered from COVID-19.

This chain links TRBV15 with TRBJ2-5; D tentatively fits TRBD1 or TRBD2 (5 bases each). The V gene's germline CDR1 is LNHNV and CDR2 YYDKDF (reference sequence). The CDR3 spans 14 residues. V gave up 1 base and J gave up 2 bases, with 8 bases separating them. The CDR3 loop is CATSRGGSQETQYF. In DNA, the CDR3 is TGTGCCACCAGCAGAGGGGGGAGTCAAGAGACCCAGTACTTC.

The chain uses TRBV15 and TRBJ1-6; D call uncertain. This CDR3 has 15 amino acids. V was clipped by 0 bases and J by 7 bases, with 10 bases between them. Germline V gives CDR1 LNHNV, CDR2 YYDKDF (reference sequence). As DNA, the CDR3 is TGTGCCACCAGCAGAGATGCATCGGGAAATTCACCCCTCCACTTT. Protein product: CATSRDASGNSPLHF.

This chain joins TRBV11-3 and TRBJ2-3; 9 bases are a match to TRBD2. Per the germline V gene, CDR1 is SGHNT and CDR2 is YENEEA. The CDR3 is made up of 18 amino acids. The J segment lost 4 bases and the V segment lost 2 bases, leaving 13 bases of the junction unmatched. For the CDR3, the DNA is TGTGCCAGCAGCTTAACGTGGGATAGCGGGAGTGGAGCAGATACGCAGTATTTT. Protein sequence: CASSLTWDSGSGADTQYF.

The V and J genes are TRBV11-3 and TRBJ2-7; D not resolved. Per germline, CDR1 SGHNT and CDR2 YENEEA. The length of the CDR3 is 14 residues. The V end was cut by 5 bases, the J end by 2 bases, with 13 bases between. CDR3 protein: CASSPFESTYEQYF. For the CDR3, the DNA is TGTGCCAGCAGCCCCTTCGAATCAACCTACGAGCAGTACTTC.

This chain uses TRBV20-1 with TRBJ2-3; maybe TRBD1 (6 bases). The germline V gene encodes CDR1 DFQATT and CDR2 SNEGSKA (reference sequence). The CDR3 runs 18 residues. Trimming removed 0 bases at V and 4 bases at J, with 23 bases between. In DNA form, the CDR3 reads TGCAGTGCTAGAGATGCTACAGGCGGGCCAGGGGTGGCAGATACGCAGTATTTT. Amino acid sequence: CSARDATGGPGVADTQYF.

The rearrangement uses TRBV20-1 and TRBJ2-7; tentatively, D is TRBD2 (6 bases). This CDR3 region has 15 residues. Germline values: CDR1 DFQATT, CDR2 SNEGSKA (reference sequence). Trimming removed 6 bases at V and 0 bases at J, with 18 bases between. CDR3 nucleotides: TGCAGTGCCCCTCTTCGGGCGGGGCTCTCCTACGAGCAGTACTTC. This sequence encodes CSAPLRAGLSYEQYF.

This clonotype was recorded a few times. This chain links TRBV5-4 with TRBJ1-1; 8 bases agree with TRBD1. CDR1 is SGHNT and CDR2 is YYREEE in the germline V gene (reference sequence). This CDR3 is 16 amino acids long. Trimming took 2 bases from V and 4 from J; bases not matched to a gene: 10. This CDR3 is CASSFFPAGGSTEAFF. The CDR3 nucleotides read TGTGCCAGCAGCTTCTTCCCGGCAGGGGGCAGCACTGAAGCTTTCTTT.

The chain has TRBV7-9 and TRBJ2-7; 13 positions match TRBD2. The germline gives CDR1 SEHNR, CDR2 FQNEAQ (reference sequence). V gave up 8 bases and J gave up 2 bases; unmatched junction bases: 15. The CDR3 loop spans 18 amino acids. CDR3 loop: CASQSDGLAGDLTYEQYF. DNA of the CDR3: TGTGCCAGCCAATCCGATGGACTAGCGGGAGATCTAACCTACGAGCAGTACTTC.

This chain joins TRBV12-3 or TRBV12-4 and TRBJ2-7; D call uncertain. The CDR3 contains 13 residues. V lost 5 bases to trimming and J lost 2 bases, with 10 bases between them. The CDR3 loop is CASSLISTYEQYF. As DNA, the CDR3 is TGTGCCAGCAGTCTTATAAGCACCTACGAGCAGTACTTC.

This rearrangement joins TRBV19 to TRBJ2-5, with 8 bases that match TRBD1. CDR1 LNHDA and CDR2 SQIVND come from the germline V gene (reference sequence). V trimming: 6 bases; J trimming: 4 bases; junction bases outside the gene matches: 4. The length of the CDR3 is 13 residues. CDR3 sequence: CASSRGHGETQYF. The CDR3 nucleotides are TGTGCCAGTAGCAGGGGGCATGGAGAGACCCAGTACTTC.

The J gene is TRBJ1-1, the V gene TRBV4-1; D unresolved. This CDR3 has 16 amino acids. In germline, CDR1 is MGHRA, CDR2 YSYEKL. The V end was cut by 4 bases, the J end by 0 bases, with 15 bases between. CDR3 in amino acids: CASSPRGGDLNTEAFF. CDR3 nucleotide sequence: TGCGCCAGCAGCCCCCGGGGAGGAGATTTGAACACTGAAGCTTTCTTT.

The table lists this clonotype with a count of one. The V gene is TRBV5-1, the J gene TRBJ2-7; a weak D match, TRBD2 (6 bases). Germline loops: CDR1 SGHRS, CDR2 YFSETQ. The CDR3 has 14 residues. V lost 0 bases to trimming and J lost 6 bases, with 13 bases between them. CDR3 residues: CASSLAASGGEQYF. CDR3 bases: TGCGCCAGCAGCTTGGCCGCGTCCGGGGGCGAGCAGTACTTC.

The genes are TRBV6-1 and TRBJ1-2, with D maybe TRBD1 (5 bases). Trimming stripped 7 bases from V and 7 bases from J, with 13 bases between. CDR3 length: 12 amino acids. From germline, CDR1 is MNHNS and CDR2 SASEGT. Written as DNA, the CDR3 is TGTGCCAGCACTCCTGCAAGGGGTGGCTACACCTTC. It yields the protein CASTPARGGYTF.

This clonotype was detected only a few times. The chain recombines TRBV6-1 with TRBJ2-7, with D uncertain. V was shortened by 6 bases and J by 3 bases, with 12 bases between the two germline ends. CDR1 is MNHNS, CDR2 SASEGT, per germline. The CDR3 totals 13 residues. CDR3 sequence reads: CASSRRENYEQYF. As DNA, the CDR3 is TGTGCCAGCAGCCGTCGAGAGAACTACGAGCAGTACTTC.